Listed below are T cell receptor beta chains from one sample, sequenced in a study of shared clonotypes between healthy human individuals. The data were produced by immunoSEQ multiplex PCR, yet TCRdb's version contains in-frame clones alone and is incomplete. The profile covers about 680,000 clones, with roughly 94% appearing a single time and about 24% taken by the ten largest. Sequenced: naive CD8+ T cells sorted from blood. The origin of the receptors is a man under 40 in good health. Each CDR3 is given with its conserved first and last residue. D genes are given only for firm matches. Expanded clones are given a class, and other clones once, few, many or no size at all.

clone size	V gene	J gene	D gene	CDR3 protein
NA	TRBV6-1	TRBJ2-7	NA	CASSEWGQNEQYF
once	TRBV28	TRBJ1-1	TRBD1	CASSPLQGAQVEAFF
NA	TRBV14	TRBJ2-7	NA	CASSSKGRSNEQYF
NA	TRBV4-1	TRBJ1-2	NA	CASSQDGGGYGYTF
NA	TRBV20-1	TRBJ2-1	NA	CSASDYFKFF
NA	TRBV28	TRBJ1-4	NA	CASLPQEGWNEKLFF
NA	TRBV9	TRBJ2-1	NA	CASSVAGARRGEQFF
NA	TRBV28	TRBJ2-1	TRBD1	CASSFRTGGPYNEQFF
NA	TRBV4-1	TRBJ2-1	NA	CASSPGDEQFF
NA	TRBV5-5	TRBJ2-5	TRBD1	CASSPGQGYQETQYF
NA	TRBV5-1	TRBJ1-2	TRBD1	CASAQGDRAHGYTF
NA	TRBV25-1	TRBJ1-1	NA	CASTMNTEAFF
NA	TRBV27	TRBJ2-7	NA	CASSLTGGGYEQYF
NA	TRBV6-1	TRBJ1-1	NA	CASRVTNTEAFF
NA	TRBV29-1	TRBJ2-7	TRBD2	CSVVPREGQEQYF
NA	TRBV18	TRBJ1-4	NA	CASSLNTGTGGEDEKLFF
NA	TRBV5-5	TRBJ2-7	NA	CASSFGTAPYEQYF
NA	TRBV5-4	TRBJ1-2	TRBD1	CASSWWGQGFGYTF
NA	TRBV27	TRBJ2-3	NA	CASSLMRGTDTQYF
NA	TRBV21-1	TRBJ1-4	NA	CASSKKAAPWDEKLFF
NA	TRBV5-4	TRBJ2-5	TRBD2	CASSLFGGETQYF
NA	TRBV15	TRBJ2-7	TRBD1	CATSRDRGHYEQYF
NA	TRBV7-9	TRBJ2-1	NA	CASSSPLGGGDEQFF
NA	TRBV5-1	TRBJ2-7	TRBD2	CASSSGRGTTPYEQYF
once	TRBV2	TRBJ1-1	NA	CASNGFRAEAFF
NA	TRBV7-2	TRBJ2-7	NA	CASSLVEAGYEQYF
NA	TRBV18	TRBJ2-1	TRBD2	CASSLPGLGDSGEQFF
NA	TRBV29-1	TRBJ1-3	NA	CSVWGDGNTIYF
NA	TRBV11-3	TRBJ2-3	TRBD2	CASSLVAGATDTQYF
NA	TRBV4-1	TRBJ2-7	NA	CASSQVPGSVYEQYF
NA	TRBV11-2	TRBJ2-5	NA	CASSPEAGWETQYF